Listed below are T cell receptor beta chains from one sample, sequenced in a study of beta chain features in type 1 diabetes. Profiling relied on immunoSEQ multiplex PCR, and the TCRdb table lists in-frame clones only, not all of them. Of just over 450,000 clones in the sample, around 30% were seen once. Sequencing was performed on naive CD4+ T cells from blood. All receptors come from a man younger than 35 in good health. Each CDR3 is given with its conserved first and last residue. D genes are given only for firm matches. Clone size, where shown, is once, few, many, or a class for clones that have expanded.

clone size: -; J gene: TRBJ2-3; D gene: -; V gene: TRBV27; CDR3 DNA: TGTGCCAGCAGCGGGAGTCGCACAGATACGCAGTATTTT; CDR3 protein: CASSGSRTDTQYF
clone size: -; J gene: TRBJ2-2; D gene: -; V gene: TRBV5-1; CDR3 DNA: TGCGCCAGCAGCTTCCCAGGGAACACCGGGGAGCTGTTTTTT; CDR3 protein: CASSFPGNTGELFF
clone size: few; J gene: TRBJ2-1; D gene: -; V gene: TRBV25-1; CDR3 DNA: TGTGCCAGCAGTGATGGGACACAGGTCATCGGGCAGTTCTTC; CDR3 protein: CASSDGTQVIGQFF
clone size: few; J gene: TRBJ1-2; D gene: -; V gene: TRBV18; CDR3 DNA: TGTGCCAGCTCACCACGAGGGGGAGGAGGCTACACCTTC; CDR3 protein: CASSPRGGGGYTF
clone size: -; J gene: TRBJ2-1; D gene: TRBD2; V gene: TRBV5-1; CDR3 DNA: TGCGCCAGCAGCTTGGCTGGCGGGGGGATCAATGAGCAGTTCTTC; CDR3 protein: CASSLAGGGINEQFF
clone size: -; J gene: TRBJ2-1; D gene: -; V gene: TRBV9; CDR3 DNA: TGTGCCAGCAGCGGTGAGGGAGTGCGGGTAAAGCAGTTCTTC; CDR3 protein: CASSGEGVRVKQFF
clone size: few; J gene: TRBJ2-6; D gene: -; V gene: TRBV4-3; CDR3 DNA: TGCGCCAGCAGCCAAGATTCCATGCGGGGGGCCAACGTCCTGACTTTC; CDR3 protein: CASSQDSMRGANVLTF
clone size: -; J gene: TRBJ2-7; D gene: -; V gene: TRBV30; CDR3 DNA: TGTGCCTGGAGGGCCGGCGAATACGAGCAGTACTTC; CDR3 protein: CAWRAGEYEQYF
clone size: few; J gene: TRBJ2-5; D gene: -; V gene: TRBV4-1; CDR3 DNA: TGCGCCAGCAGCCAAGGGGAAGCGGGTGGGCGGAAGACCCAGTACTTC; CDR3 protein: CASSQGEAGGRKTQYF
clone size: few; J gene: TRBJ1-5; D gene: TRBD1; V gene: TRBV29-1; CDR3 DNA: TGCAGCGTGGGACAGGGAGACGGTCAGCCCCAGCATTTT; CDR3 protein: CSVGQGDGQPQHF
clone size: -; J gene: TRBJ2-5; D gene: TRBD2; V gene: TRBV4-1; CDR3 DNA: TGCGCCAGCAGCCAAGGGTGGCGGGAGGCCCAAGAGACCCAGTACTTC; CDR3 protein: CASSQGWREAQETQYF
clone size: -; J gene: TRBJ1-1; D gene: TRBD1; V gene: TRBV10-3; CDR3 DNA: TGTGCCATCAGTGATGGCGGAGGGGGCGTGAACACTGAAGCTTTCTTT; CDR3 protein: CAISDGGGGVNTEAFF
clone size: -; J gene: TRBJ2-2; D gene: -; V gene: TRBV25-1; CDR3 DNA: TGTGCCAGCAGTGAATATGCAGGGCCCCAACGGGAGGAGCTGTTTTTT; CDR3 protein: CASSEYAGPQREELFF
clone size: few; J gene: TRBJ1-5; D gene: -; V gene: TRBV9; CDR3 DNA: TGTGCCAGCAGCGTAGAGGCAGACCCGTATAGCAATCAGCCCCAGCATTTT; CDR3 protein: CASSVEADPYSNQPQHF
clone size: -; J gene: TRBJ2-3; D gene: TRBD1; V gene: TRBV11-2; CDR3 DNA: TGTGCCAGCAGCCTGACAGGGGCCGGCACAGATACGCAGTATTTT; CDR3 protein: CASSLTGAGTDTQYF
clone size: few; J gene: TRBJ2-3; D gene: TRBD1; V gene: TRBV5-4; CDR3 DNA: TGTGCCAGCAGCCAACCCGGACAGGGGGCTGGTACGCAGTATTTT; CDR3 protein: CASSQPGQGAGTQYF
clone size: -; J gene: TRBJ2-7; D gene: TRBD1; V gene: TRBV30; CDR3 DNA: TGTGCCTGGAGTGGGACAGGGTACTACGAGCAGTACTTC; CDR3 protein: CAWSGTGYYEQYF
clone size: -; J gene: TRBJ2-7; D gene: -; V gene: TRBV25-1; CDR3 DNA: TGTGCCTGTGGGGTCGCCTACGAGCAGTACTTC; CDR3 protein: CACGVAYEQYF
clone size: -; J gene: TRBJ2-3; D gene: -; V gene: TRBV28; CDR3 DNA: TGTGCCAGCAGTGGGGTACTAGTAGTTTTGCAGTATTTT; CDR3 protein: CASSGVLVVLQYF
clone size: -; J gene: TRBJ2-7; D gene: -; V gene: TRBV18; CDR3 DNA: TGTGCCAGCTCACCTAGCCAGGGGGGGACCTACGAGCAGTACTTC; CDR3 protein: CASSPSQGGTYEQYF
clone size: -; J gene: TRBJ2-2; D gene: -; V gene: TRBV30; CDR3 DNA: TGTGCCTGGAGTGTACTGAGGGTAGCCACCGGGGAGCTGTTTTTT; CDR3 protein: CAWSVLRVATGELFF
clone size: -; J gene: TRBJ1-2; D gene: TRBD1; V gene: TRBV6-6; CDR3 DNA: TGTGCCAGCAGCCGGGACAGGGGACACTATGGCTACACCTTC; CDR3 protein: CASSRDRGHYGYTF
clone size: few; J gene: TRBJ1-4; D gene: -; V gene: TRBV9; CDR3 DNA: TGTGCCAGCAGCACCGGGACGTCTCATGAAAAACTGTTTTTT; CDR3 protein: CASSTGTSHEKLFF
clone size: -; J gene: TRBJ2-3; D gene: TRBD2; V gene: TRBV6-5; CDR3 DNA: TGTGCCAGCAGTTACCAGCGGGACCGACCAGATACGCAGTATTTT; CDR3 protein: CASSYQRDRPDTQYF
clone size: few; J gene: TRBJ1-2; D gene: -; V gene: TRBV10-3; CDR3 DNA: TGTGCCATCAGAAATAGGTCGGCTACGGGAGGTGGCTACACCTTC; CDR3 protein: CAIRNRSATGGGYTF
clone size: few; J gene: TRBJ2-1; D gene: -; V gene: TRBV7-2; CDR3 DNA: TGTGCCAGCAGTCCAGGATTCTACAATGAGCAGTTCTTC; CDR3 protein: CASSPGFYNEQFF
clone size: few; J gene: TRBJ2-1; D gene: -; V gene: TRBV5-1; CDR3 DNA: TGCGCCAGCAGCTTGGAGGGCCGCCACAATGAGCAGTTCTTC; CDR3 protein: CASSLEGRHNEQFF
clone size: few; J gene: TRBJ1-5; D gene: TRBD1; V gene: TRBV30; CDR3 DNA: TGTGCCTGGAGCCAGGGACAGGAGAATCAGCCCCAGCATTTT; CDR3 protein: CAWSQGQENQPQHF
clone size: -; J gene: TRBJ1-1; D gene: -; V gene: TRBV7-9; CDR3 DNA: TGTGCCAGCAGCTTCACAGGGAACACTGAAGCTTTCTTT; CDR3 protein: CASSFTGNTEAFF
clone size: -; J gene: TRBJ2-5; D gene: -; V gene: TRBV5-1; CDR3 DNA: TGCGCCAGCATCCCGGCGGAGACCCAGTACTTC; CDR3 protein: CASIPAETQYF
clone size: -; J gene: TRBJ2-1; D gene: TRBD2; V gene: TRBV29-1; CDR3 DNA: TGCAGCGTTGCTGGGGCCCGAGGGCGGGGGTACAATGAGCAGTTCTTC; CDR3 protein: CSVAGARGRGYNEQFF
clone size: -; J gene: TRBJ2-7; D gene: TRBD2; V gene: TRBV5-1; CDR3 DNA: TGCGCCAGCAGCTCTCTAGCGGGAGTCGGTGAGCAGTACTTC; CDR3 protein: CASSSLAGVGEQYF
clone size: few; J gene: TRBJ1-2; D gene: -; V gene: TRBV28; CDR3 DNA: TGTGCCAGCAGTTTAGGGCAGGCCTACTATGGCTACACCTTC; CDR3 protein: CASSLGQAYYGYTF
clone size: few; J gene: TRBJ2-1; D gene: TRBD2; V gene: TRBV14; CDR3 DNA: TGTGCCAGCAGCCATAGGACTAGCGGGAGTAGGAATGAGCAGTTCTTC; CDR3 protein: CASSHRTSGSRNEQFF
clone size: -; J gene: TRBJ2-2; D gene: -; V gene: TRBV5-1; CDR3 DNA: TGCGCCAGCAGCCCGGACACCTCGGGCACCGGGGAGCTGTTTTTT; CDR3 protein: CASSPDTSGTGELFF
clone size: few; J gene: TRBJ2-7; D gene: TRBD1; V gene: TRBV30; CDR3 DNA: TGTGCCACGAACAGGGGCGCCTACGAGCAGTACTTC; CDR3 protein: CATNRGAYEQYF
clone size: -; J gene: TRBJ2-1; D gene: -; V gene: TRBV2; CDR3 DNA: TGTGCCAGCAGGGGGGACAACCACAATGAGCAGTTCTTC; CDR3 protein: CASRGDNHNEQFF
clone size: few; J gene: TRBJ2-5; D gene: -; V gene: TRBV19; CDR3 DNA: TGTGCCAGTAGTACCGGACAGCAAGAGACCCAGTACTTC; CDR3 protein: CASSTGQQETQYF
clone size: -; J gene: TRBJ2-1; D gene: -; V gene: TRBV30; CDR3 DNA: TGTGCCTGGAACAAAATATCCTCCTACAATGAGCAGTTCTTC; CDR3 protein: CAWNKISSYNEQFF
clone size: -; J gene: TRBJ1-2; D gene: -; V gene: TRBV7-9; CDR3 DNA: TGTGCCAGCACCGGTGAGGCGCCTTATGGCTACACCTTC; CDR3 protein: CASTGEAPYGYTF
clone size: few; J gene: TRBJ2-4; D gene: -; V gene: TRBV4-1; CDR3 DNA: TGCGCCAGCAGCCAAGGTCGAGCAGGGCCCCTGGCCAAAAACATTCAGTACTTC; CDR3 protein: CASSQGRAGPLAKNIQYF